This TCR beta chain was found in a study of blood T cell repertoires in COVID-19. Across the whole study: Whether acute or convalescent, the COVID-19 samples came from the United States, Italy and Spain. In each case, the material was cDNA or gDNA derived from T cells, B-cell-depleted T cells, or PBMCs.

In the source study's methods: Estimation of nucleated cell counts was performed using reference gene primer amplification. Using immunoSEQ multiplex PCR, the repertoire was profiled, and TCRdb retains in-frame clones only, with some absent. That table is the source of V, J and clone size, and D and trimming were worked out from the DNA. The sample holds 120,000 or so clones, about 79% seen once. The junction had 7 bases not matched to a gene; V was cut back by 8 bases and J by 0 bases. In germline, CDR1 is ENHRY, CDR2 SYGVKD. CDR3 size: 15 residues. The TCR was taken from a man aged 35-49 years with active or convalescent COVID-19. V gene TRBV10-3 combines with J gene TRBJ1-2; 9 positions match TRBD1. Sequencing was carried out using peripheral blood. The chain's CDR3 is CAIGDRVGANYGYTF. In nucleotides, the CDR3 is TGTGCCATCGGGGACAGGGTGGGAGCTAACTATGGCTACACCTTC.